This T cell receptor (beta chain) originates from a study of regulatory T cells in long-lasting Graves disease (dated by TCRdb to the early 2020s). With respect to the entire study: Patients with newly diagnosed Graves' disease had been on antithyroid drugs for under 3 months. This study used TCR sequencing and RNA sequencing of peripheral blood to compare persistent Graves' disease patients against newly diagnosed Graves' disease patients. The study was registered as a clinical trial and conducted in China. A total of some 35 samples underwent TCR sequencing: some 13 from persistent and some 20 from newly diagnosed Graves' disease patients.

What the research found in general, with its limitations: Only the TCR beta chain was sequenced and analyzed. As a limitation, the authors acknowledged that the small sample size may reduce accuracy. Preferential use of TRBV28, TRBJ1-2 and TRBJ2-5 was observed in persistent disease, whereas TRBV20-1 and TRBJ2-1 were favored in newly diagnosed disease. Persistent patients shared more public clonotypes among themselves (2,741) than newly diagnosed patients did (approximately 870). Because the primary lesion, thyroid tissue, could not be accessed, the study looked at peripheral blood alone. Lower TCR Shannon entropy and fewer highly expanded clones were observed in persistent Graves' disease patients than in newly diagnosed patients, which suggested clonal expansion.

The germline V gene yields SNHLY for CDR1 and FYNNEI for CDR2. Including the terminal cysteine and phenylalanine, the CDR3 comprises 16 residues. The sequence is cut down to CDR3 DNA, 48 bases in frame from base 1. The germline ends are 12 bases apart after V is trimmed by 4 bases and J by 0 bases. In this sample, this clonotype turned up many times. This clone's antigen is unknown. It has no much larger one-base neighbor in the sample; base qualities were not kept. Library method: multiplex PCR. The reads were generated on an Illumina HiSeq 4000. CDR3 regions were amplified by Arm-PCR with iRepertoire HTBI primers to construct TCR beta libraries. PCR products were gel purified before sequencing. The authors' pipeline ran thus. Across samples, 60 to 80 TRBV and 13 to 15 TRBJ segments were identified and used for gene usage analysis of CDR3 amino acid clonotypes. Filtered high-quality paired reads were merged into contigs using COPE and FqMerger. BLAST was used to align contigs to IMGT TRBV, TRBD and TRBJ reference genes, with CDR3 defined following IMGT. Highly expanded clones were defined as clonotypes with a frequency above 0.1%. Shannon entropy served as the measure of repertoire diversity, while the Gini coefficient captured V-J evenness. A clonotype was considered public if more than one individual shared it. Using fastp at Q25 and MiXCR, TCRdb reprocessed the public reads and kept productive beta chains. Entries that share a CDR3 protein sequence are merged under the most common genes and DNA. These V and J calls derive from TCRdb rather than the authors' analysis. The sample table shows fewer than 650,000 distinct CDR3 sequences, and roughly a sixth are seen once. The ten top clones hold around 13% of the sample.

The time point label of this sample denotes: newly diagnosed GD, antithyroid drugs for less than 3 months. For both TCR sequencing and RNA sequencing, RNA was extracted from PBMCs in TRIzol. Graves' disease was diagnosed according to American Thyroid Association guidelines. Patients for the study were recruited at an endocrinology department in Xi'an, China. Each patient gave 8.5 to 9.5 milliliters of peripheral blood, collected in an EDTA anticoagulant tube. PBMCs were isolated by Ficoll Paque Plus density gradient separation without further T cell sorting. An Agilent 2100 Bioanalyzer and agarose gel were used to check RNA quality, while a NanoDrop 2000 measured RNA concentration. In addition, the sample was reused for a study of T cells in Graves' hyperthyroidism and ophthalmopathy. Taken from the second paper: Stable Graves' hyperthyroidism was defined as no progression to ophthalmopathy during 18 months of follow-up. The hyperthyroidism patients were between 18 and 65 years old and newly diagnosed, with a disease duration of less than 2 months. The study excluded patients with uncontrolled infections, other autoimmune diseases, pregnancy or lactation. Clinical symptoms, serum thyroxine and TRAb, thyroid ultrasound, and orbital computed tomography formed the basis for the diagnoses. For the first round of RT-PCR on the TCR CDR3, the HTBI primer set was used together with the Qiagen OneStep RT-PCR kit. Most expanded thyroid clonotypes (frequency above 0.001) were also detected in blood, a finding suggesting that blood repertoires may reflect thyroid immune responses. Ophthalmopathy was separated from stable hyperthyroidism by a 13 V-J signature model, with approximately 89% sensitivity and about 81% specificity obtained in cross-validation and 80%/75% obtained in testing. In validation, the model predicted progression to ophthalmopathy with 55% to 71% sensitivity and around 72% specificity, a median of 6.5 months before onset. A discovery cohort of roughly 96 patients, approximately 45 with Graves' ophthalmopathy and about 58 with stable Graves' hyperthyroidism, was used to find distinguishing TCR V-J signatures. Prospective prediction of ophthalmopathy was tested in an independent validation cohort of 18 to 20 hyperthyroidism patients and some 17 patients who later progressed to ophthalmopathy. The roughly 90 discovery patients were divided at random into training and test sets in a 7:3 ratio. In about six Graves' hyperthyroidism patients, the study also compared T-cell repertoires from thyroid tissue with T-cell repertoires from blood. After sampling, hyperthyroidism patients received methimazole starting at 30 mg daily, and ophthalmopathy patients received high-dose intravenous methylprednisolone. Libraries were constructed in a second round of multiplex PCR, after which size selection and purification were performed. Libraries were sequenced paired-end with 100 bp reads on an Illumina HiSeq2000. SOAPnuke was used to process the raw data, with reads discarded if the reads contained adapters or uncalled bases, had a mean Phred below 15, or lacked an exact constant-primer or identifier match. COPE v1.2.5 was used to merge the high-quality paired reads, and each unique nucleotide sequence was defined as a clonotype. MiTCR v1.1 was used to align clonotypes to the IMGT TRBV, TRBD and TRBJ reference segments. The analysis included only V-J combinations with a frequency above 0.0001, which together covered over 98% of the repertoires. A TCS score was defined as the ratio between F50 (clonal expansion) and ExV (chaos), using BLOSUM62-based TCRdist between CDR3 peptides within each V-J. Welch's t-statistics and random forest reduced 450 to 600 V-J features to fewer than 15, which were used in a naive Bayes classifier (R e1071). No statistical method was used to set the sample size in advance, and investigators knew the group allocation. The paper reports TCR Vbeta CDR3 sequencing of 140 or so peripheral blood samples: 43 ophthalmopathy, under 85 hyperthyroidism and around 17 progressor patients.

The sequence came from a man between 18 and 29 years old with Graves disease. Donor details come from another sample of the same person, matched by shared clones. Recombination connected TRBV2 to TRBJ2-2, with no D gene named confidently. Sequencing was performed on peripheral blood mononuclear cells (PBMCs), taken at new diagnosis, from a patient treated with antithyroid drugs. The DNA sequence is given as TGTGCCAGCAGTGTCGTCACACTCGCGAACACCGGGGAGCTGTTTTTT. Translated, this is CASSVVTLANTGELFF.